The source of this TCR beta chain is a study of blood T cell repertoires in COVID-19. Study overall: COVID-19 samples collected from the United States, Italy and Spain covered acute and convalescent phases. From T cells, B-cell-depleted T cells, or PBMCs came the material, which was cDNA or gDNA.

In the source study's methods: Amplification from reference gene primers served as the basis for estimated nucleated cell counts. Assay: immunoSEQ multiplex PCR; the TCRdb copy retains only in-frame clones and omits some. V and J calls and clone size come straight from that table; D and trimming were deduced from the DNA. The sample lists some 100,000 clones, approximately 87% seen once, with around a sixth in the top ten. V was pared by 8 bases and J by 2 bases, with 9 bases of the junction left unmatched. CDR3 length: 14 amino acids. Sequenced material: peripheral blood. The chain uses TRBV23-1 and TRBJ2-7, with 7 bases matching TRBD2. TRBV23-1 counts as an open reading frame of uncertain function. The clonotype comes from an older woman with acute or convalescent COVID-19. The CDR3 reads CASGLGLGTYEQYF. CDR3 nucleotide sequence: TGCGCCAGCGGACTAGGGTTAGGCACCTACGAGCAGTACTTC.